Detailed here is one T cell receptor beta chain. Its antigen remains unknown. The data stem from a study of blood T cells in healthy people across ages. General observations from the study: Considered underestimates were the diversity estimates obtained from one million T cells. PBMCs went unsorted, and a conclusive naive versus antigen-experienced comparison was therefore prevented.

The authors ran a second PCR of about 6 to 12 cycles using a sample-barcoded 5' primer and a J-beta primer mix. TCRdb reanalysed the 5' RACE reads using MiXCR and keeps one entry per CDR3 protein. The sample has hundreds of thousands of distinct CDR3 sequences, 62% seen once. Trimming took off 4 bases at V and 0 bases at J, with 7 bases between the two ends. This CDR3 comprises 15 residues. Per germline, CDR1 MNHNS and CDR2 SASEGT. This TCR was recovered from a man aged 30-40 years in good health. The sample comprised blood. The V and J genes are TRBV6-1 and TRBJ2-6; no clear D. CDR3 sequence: CASSGTASGANVLTF. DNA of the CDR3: TGTGCCAGCAGTGGGACCGCCTCTGGGGCCAACGTCCTGACTTTC.